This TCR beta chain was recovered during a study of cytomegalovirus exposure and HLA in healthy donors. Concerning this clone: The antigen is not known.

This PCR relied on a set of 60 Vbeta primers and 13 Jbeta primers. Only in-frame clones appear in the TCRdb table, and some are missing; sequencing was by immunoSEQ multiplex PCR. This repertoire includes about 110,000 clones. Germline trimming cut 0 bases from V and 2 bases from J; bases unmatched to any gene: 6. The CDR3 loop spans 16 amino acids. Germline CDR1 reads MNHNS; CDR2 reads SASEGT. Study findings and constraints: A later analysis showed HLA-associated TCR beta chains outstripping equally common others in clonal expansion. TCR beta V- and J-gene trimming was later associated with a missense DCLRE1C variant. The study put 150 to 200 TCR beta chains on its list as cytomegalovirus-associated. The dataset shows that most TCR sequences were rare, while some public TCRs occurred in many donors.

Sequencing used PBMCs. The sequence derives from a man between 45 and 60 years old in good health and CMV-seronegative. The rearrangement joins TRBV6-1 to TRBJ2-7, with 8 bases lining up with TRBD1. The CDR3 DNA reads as TGTGCCAGCAGTGAAGCGCTTCCACAGGGGGCCTACGAGCAGTACTTC. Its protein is CASSEALPQGAYEQYF.